This T cell receptor beta chain was obtained from a study of blood T cells in healthy people across ages. General study findings and limits: Unsorted PBMC material precluded a definitive naive versus antigen-experienced comparison.

The length of the CDR3 is 13 residues. In germline, CDR1 is MNHNY, CDR2 SVGAGI (reference sequence). Of note for this clonotype: The antigen remains unidentified.

Using a J-beta primer mix together with a sample-barcoded 5' primer, a second PCR was run for roughly 6 to 12 cycles. MiXCR, run by TCRdb on the 5' RACE reads, gives a single entry per CDR3 protein. The profile shows approximately 2,000,000 distinct CDR3 sequences, approximately 39% of them singletons. The gene calls are TRBV6-6 and TRBJ1-5, with no clear D. Material for sequencing was blood. This TCR was sampled from a human donor in good health. CDR3 amino acids: CGTHGVTNQPQHF. The DNA of the CDR3 is TGTGGGACGCACGGGGTTACCAATCAGCCCCAGCATTTT.